Reported below is one T cell receptor beta chain. Its matching antigen is unknown. PCR primers comprised 60 Vbeta and 13 Jbeta primers. Data came from immunoSEQ multiplex PCR; TCRdb stores just in-frame clones and leaves some out. The table shows about 170,000 clones, with roughly 85% occurring only once. The entry originates in a study of cytomegalovirus exposure and HLA in healthy donors. As for the study in general: An earlier analysis identified 110 million or so unique TCR beta sequences in approximately 170 million T cells. Whole-study results and caveats: While the bulk of TCR sequences proved rare, some public TCRs turned up in many donors.

CDR3 length: 18 amino acids. Trimming stripped 0 bases from V and 1 base from J, with 17 bases between. Germline V CDR1 and CDR2: SGDLS, YYNGEE. These donors counted as nominally healthy when sampled, but unrecorded immune exposures were likely. The clonotype was recovered from a male donor in good health and CMV-seronegative. The chain recombines TRBV9 with TRBJ2-1; possible D gene TRBD2, 6 bases. Source material: PBMCs. This CDR3 reads CASSVEDGRRRSYNEQFF. CDR3 coding DNA: TGTGCCAGCAGCGTAGAGGACGGGAGAAGGAGATCCTACAATGAGCAGTTCTTC.